This is a list of T cell receptor beta chains from one sample in a study of cytomegalovirus exposure and HLA in healthy donors. Data came from immunoSEQ multiplex PCR; TCRdb stores just in-frame clones and leaves some out. The sample contains 150,000 to 180,000 clones, roughly 79% of which appear only once. The sequenced sample was PBMCs. The receptor set was obtained from a man younger than 35 in good health and CMV-seronegative. Both conserved end residues are part of each CDR3. The D gene is left open where the match is weak. Only part of the rows carry a size: once, few, many, or a class if the clone is expanded.

cdr3_length j_call v_call d_call clone_size cdr3_nt cdr3_aa
14 TRBJ2-7 TRBV19 TRBD1 - TGTGCCAGTACCCATGGGGACAGGGGCTACGAGCAGTACTTC CASTHGDRGYEQYF
13 TRBJ2-2 TRBV6-6 TRBD2 once TGTGCCAGCGGGGGGGGTCGTCCCGGGGAGCTGTTTTTT CASGGGRPGELFF
13 TRBJ1-3 TRBV6-6 TRBD1 - TGTGCCAGCAGTTTGGGACAGGGAAACACCATATATTTT CASSLGQGNTIYF
15 TRBJ1-5 TRBV27 - - TGTGCCAGCAGTTTATCCGTTCCAGGCAATCAGCCCCAGCATTTT CASSLSVPGNQPQHF
12 TRBJ2-1 TRBV27 - - TGTGCCAGCAGTTTCAGGAACAATGAGCAGTTCTTC CASSFRNNEQFF
14 TRBJ2-2 TRBV5-1 - - TGCGCCAGCAGCTTGGCAGTTAACACCGGGGAGCTGTTTTTT CASSLAVNTGELFF
13 TRBJ1-3 TRBV28 - - TGTGCCAGCGCGCCAGGGGATAAGGTCGCCATATATTTT CASAPGDKVAIYF
14 TRBJ2-5 TRBV10-3 - - TGTGCCATCAGTGCGGCCCCCGGGGTTGAGACCCAGTACTTC CAISAAPGVETQYF
15 TRBJ2-5 TRBV7-2 TRBD2 - TGTGCCAGCAGCTCGGGACTAGCGGGGGTAGAGACCCAGTACTTC CASSSGLAGVETQYF
14 TRBJ2-3 TRBV2 - many TGTGCCAGCAACCAGGCAGGGTGGACAGATACGCAGTATTTT CASNQAGWTDTQYF
14 TRBJ1-5 TRBV4-1 - - TGCGCCAGCAGCTACTCGCCAAATATTCAGCCCCAGCATTTT CASSYSPNIQPQHF
16 TRBJ2-3 TRBV9 - few TGTGCCAGCAGCCCTACTCCGCTCCCCTCCAAGGATACGCAGTATTTT CASSPTPLPSKDTQYF
14 TRBJ2-7 TRBV7-9 - - TGTGCCAGCAGCGCCCCGGACAGACCCTACGAGCAGTACTTC CASSAPDRPYEQYF
15 TRBJ2-2 TRBV9 TRBD1 - TGCGCCAGCAGCACAGGGGGCTGGGGGACCGGGGAGCTGTTTTTT CASSTGGWGTGELFF
14 TRBJ2-6 TRBV29-1 - - TGCAGTGCCTCTGAGGCCTCTGGGGCCAACGGCCTGACTTTC CSASEASGANGLTF
16 TRBJ2-3 TRBV7-2 - - TGTGCCAGCAGCTTAGCGCCGGGCAGGGCGGGGGATACGCAGTATTTT CASSLAPGRAGDTQYF
13 TRBJ2-7 TRBV5-4 - - TGTGCCAGCAGCTCTCCCCCGGGATTCGAGCAGTACTTC CASSSPPGFEQYF
18 TRBJ1-5 TRBV11-1 TRBD1 - TGTGCCAGCAGCTACCGGGACAGGGAGGCCCTAGGTAATCAGCCCCAGCATTTT CASSYRDREALGNQPQHF
14 TRBJ1-1 TRBV6-1 - - TGTGCCAGCAGTGGGGAGACGGGTAACACTGAAGCTTTCTTT CASSGETGNTEAFF
15 TRBJ1-6 TRBV30 - - TGTGCCTGGAGTAAGGAGAGACTCTATAATTCACCCCTCCACTTT CAWSKERLYNSPLHF
15 TRBJ1-1 TRBV9 TRBD1 - TGTGCCAGCAGCCCCGCGGCAGGGGGCTTCACTGAAGCTTTCTTT CASSPAAGGFTEAFF
15 TRBJ2-2 TRBV6-6 TRBD1 - TGTGCCAGCAGCAACAACAGGGGCGACACCGGGGAGCTGTTTTTT CASSNNRGDTGELFF
16 TRBJ1-5 TRBV7-9 - - TGTGCCAGCAGCTTAGGGGCAGGGGCCGCTTTGGGGCCCCAGCATTTT CASSLGAGAALGPQHF
16 TRBJ2-1 TRBV2 TRBD2 - TGTGCCAGCAGTTCTCTACTAGCGGGGGTCTACAATGAGCAGTTCTTC CASSSLLAGVYNEQFF
14 TRBJ2-5 TRBV6-6 TRBD1 - TGTGCCAGCAGTTATCTGACAGGGGAAGAGACCCAGTACTTC CASSYLTGEETQYF
15 TRBJ1-2 TRBV7-9 - few TGTGCCAGCAGCCACCAGGACTTTCTTCTCTATGGCTACACCTTC CASSHQDFLLYGYTF
16 TRBJ2-2 TRBV7-9 - - TGTGCCAGCAGCCAAATTAAGACAGGGAGGTCCGGGGAGCTGTTTTTT CASSQIKTGRSGELFF
15 TRBJ1-3 TRBV11-2 - - TGTGCCAGCAGCTTAATGCAGGGAGGTGGAAACACCATATATTTT CASSLMQGGGNTIYF
15 TRBJ1-1 TRBV18 - - TGTGCCAGCTCACCACTCTCAGGGGCGAACACTGAAGCTTTCTTT CASSPLSGANTEAFF
14 TRBJ2-2 TRBV10-1 - few TGCGCCAGCAGTGAGGACAAGAACACCGGGGAGCTGTTTTTT CASSEDKNTGELFF
10 TRBJ1-2 TRBV6-6 - - TGTGCCAGCAGACGGGATGGCTACACCTTC CASRRDGYTF
13 TRBJ2-5 TRBV6-6 - - TGTGCCAGCAGTGGACAGAGCTTGGAGACCCAGTACTTC CASSGQSLETQYF
16 TRBJ1-3 TRBV27 - once TGTGCCAGCAGAAGTACTCGCTTAAGGAGTGGAAACACCATATATTTT CASRSTRLRSGNTIYF
14 TRBJ1-1 TRBV7-9 - - TGTGCCAGCAGCTTAGAAGTCGCCTCACGGGGGGCTTTCTTT CASSLEVASRGAFF
11 TRBJ2-5 TRBV7-9 - once TGTGCCAGCAGCTTCGGAGAGACCCAGTACTTC CASSFGETQYF
15 TRBJ1-5 TRBV19 - once TGTGCCAGTAGTATAGGTCGAACAGGCAATCAGCCCCAGCATTTT CASSIGRTGNQPQHF